This T cell receptor beta chain was documented in a study of beta chain features in type 1 diabetes (dated by TCRdb to 2016 to 2019). Regarding the complete study: Mean age, gender distribution, total cell number and subset yield did not differ between patients and healthy donors. A total of roughly 100 million sorted cells were examined across all samples, and the number of cells per subset was strongly correlated with RNA yield. In the study, TCRB repertoires of sorted circulating CD4+ T cell subsets from recently diagnosed type 1 diabetes patients were compared with those of matched healthy donors. Regulatory and stem cell-like memory subsets were obtained from only 8 patients and roughly 8 healthy donors, while naive and central memory subsets were obtained from all 30 or so donors.

A single peripheral blood draw of approximately 110 mL on average was collected from each donor into heparinised tubes. A BD FACSAria II was used to sort naive, central memory, regulatory and stem cell-like memory CD4+ T cells with a panel that included CD45RO, CCR7, CD25, CD127, CD95 and CD27. Purity was above 95% for every sorted population. Right away, PBMCs were isolated by Lymphoprep density gradient centrifugation and were stained directly, with no culture step. So that batch effects would be minimized, each experiment stained and sorted samples in pairs, pairing one healthy donor with one patient. V and J are trimmed by 2 bases and 1 base, and the gene matches miss 3 bases of the junction. The CDR3, cysteine through phenylalanine, is 15 amino acids long. CDR3 DNA only is kept here, 45 bases in frame from base 1. CDR1 and CDR2 are read off the germline V gene as MNHEY and SVGAGI. About this clone itself: Its target antigen remains unknown. No much larger clonotype is one base removed from it; base qualities were not supplied.

All of the isolated RNA was reverse transcribed with the High Capacity cDNA Reverse Transcription Kit, so expressed TCRB transcripts were sequenced. Naive, central memory and regulatory T cell samples underwent deep immunoSEQ sequencing, averaging about 3.57 million total reads per sample. Sorted cells were lysed in RLT buffer and RNA was extracted with DNase-treated RNeasy Micro or Mini kits, depending on cell number. To prevent cross-contamination, each cell subset was processed individually, whereas patient and healthy donor samples were processed jointly. TCRB sequences were amplified from cDNA with the immunoSEQ multiplex PCR, producing 87-bp fragments spanning the CDR3 region. Amplicons were sequenced on the Illumina HiSeq platform. As for how the authors treated the data: Synthetic template baselines were used to correct PCR bias computationally, reads within Hamming distance 2 were collapsed together, and singletons that could not be merged were discarded. Reads were aligned against IMGT to assign V, D and J genes, CDR3 length and insertions or deletions at six rearrangement sites. Within each subset, clonotype counts were normalized to sorted cell number, after which true diversity and Gini coefficients were computed with the tcR R package. Repertoire sharing was quantified using the overlap coefficient calculated on TCRB nucleotide sequences. Out-of-frame TCRB sequences from naive cells were analyzed as a proxy for the pre-selection repertoire. The source is immuneACCESS, and TCRdb retained only in-frame sequences with V and J called. Part of the clones is not carried over; for the studies checked, unresolved V genes explain less than half of this, and the remainder is unexplained. That table gives V, J and clone size, and the DNA gave D and trimming. Here the sample has fewer than 250,000 clones; roughly 15% occur a single time. The leading ten clones occupy roughly 0.028% of the sample.

Study-wide conclusions, independent of this receptor: Because small numbers of individuals were included in the HLA sub-analyses, any influence of HLA type on TCRB rearrangement was left unresolved. At VDJ recombination sites, type 1 diabetes patients had fewer insertions and more deleted nucleotides, which implies abnormalities in thymic rearrangement. In all four CD4+ subsets, TCRB CDR3 length was moderately but significantly shorter in type 1 diabetes patients. Because cDNA was sequenced instead of genomic DNA, highly expressing activated cells could be over-represented, though the groups showed no difference in activation or CD3 levels. PCR may preferentially amplify shorter templates, but because patient and control samples were amplified and corrected together, any resulting skew would affect both groups equally. The naive, central memory and regulatory TCRB repertoires appeared to resemble one another more closely among patients than among healthy donors.

Sequencing input: naive CD4+ T cells from blood. What the cell subset or site label conveys for this sample: true naive CD4+ T cells. The V gene is TRBV6-5 and the J gene is TRBJ2-7, and 9 bases in between align with TRBD2. This receptor was taken from a woman aged 40 to 55 in good health. The CDR3 region has the sequence CASSYDTSGSYEQYF. The bases are TGTGCCAGCAGTTACGATACTAGCGGGTCCTACGAGCAGTACTTC.